A single sample is the source of the 24 T cell receptor beta chains below, sequenced in a study of shared clonotypes between healthy human individuals. Some clones are missing from TCRdb's copy, which holds only in-frame ones; the method was immunoSEQ multiplex PCR. The sample comprises roughly 2.2 million clones, approximately 93% of which are singletons, and about 0.39% rests with the top ten. The sequenced sample was naive CD4+ T cells from PBMCs. As for subset: CD45RA+ positively selected. These receptors were taken from a man aged 18 to 35 in good health. Some clones in this sample may be carry-over from other donors' samples.

The chain employs TRBV7-2 and TRBJ2-7; 9 bases are a match to TRBD2. The CDR3 sequence is 11 residues long. V trimming: 3 bases; J trimming: 13 bases; junction bases outside the gene matches: 4. Germline V gene data show CDR1 as SGHTA and CDR2 as FQGNSA. DNA of the CDR3: TGTGCCAGCAGCTTTGGCGGGAGGGTATACTTC. This gives the protein CASSFGGRVYF.

This chain connects TRBV7-9 to TRBJ2-7; the D is unclear. From germline, CDR1 is SEHNR and CDR2 FQNEAQ (reference sequence). This CDR3 has 14 amino acids. Deletions cut 1 base from V and 4 bases from J, with 11 bases between. The CDR3, as DNA: TGTGCCAGCAGCTTAGGGCTACCCTGGTACGAGCAGTACTTC. Translation gives CASSLGLPWYEQYF.

This chain joins TRBV7-2 and TRBJ2-2; D is undetermined. The CDR3 runs 13 residues. With 3 bases removed from V and 2 bases from J, the gap between germline ends came to 4 bases. The V gene's germline CDR1 is SGHTA and CDR2 FQGNSA. The CDR3 DNA sequence: TGTGCCAGCAGCTTTGGTAACACCGGGGAGCTGTTTTTT. Protein product: CASSFGNTGELFF.

The CDR3 DNA reads TGCGCCAGCAGCCAACTAGCGGAGGGGGGCTACGAGCAGTACTTC. This encodes CASSQLAEGGYEQYF. The chain links TRBV5-1 to TRBJ2-7, with 8 bases lining up with TRBD2. Germline V lookup: CDR1 SGHRS, CDR2 YFSETQ. CDR3 length: 15 residues. V dropped 4 bases and J dropped 3; count of bases not matched to a gene: 9.

The chain recombines TRBV5-1 with TRBJ2-5; 12 bases align to TRBD2. This CDR3 comprises 15 residues. Germline loops: CDR1 SGHRS, CDR2 YFSETQ. After removal of 4 bases from V and 2 bases from J, the junction contained 3 bases not matched to a gene. For the CDR3, the DNA is TGCGCCAGCAGCCTGACTAGCGGGGGTCAAGAGACCCAGTACTTC. The encoded protein is CASSLTSGGQETQYF.

The J gene is TRBJ1-1, the V gene TRBV28, with D unclear. This CDR3 has 14 residues. Germline CDR1 is MDHEN and CDR2 is SYDVKM. Trimming stripped 5 bases from V and 0 bases from J, with 10 bases between. The CDR3 loop reads CASSHGFMNTEAFF. CDR3 sequence (DNA): TGTGCCAGCAGTCATGGGTTTATGAACACTGAAGCTTTCTTT.

The gene calls are TRBV9 and TRBJ2-5; D uncertain. CDR1 is SGDLS and CDR2 is YYNGEE in the germline V gene. The CDR3 is 16 amino acids. V was cut by 4 bases and J by 4 bases, with 20 bases left in between. The CDR3 nucleotides read TGTGCCAGCAGCCCCCAACTTTATGGGATGTTAGAGACCCAGTACTTC. This gives the protein CASSPQLYGMLETQYF.

This clone was recorded only once. The gene calls are TRBV27 and TRBJ1-2; D gene uncertain. The CDR3 is 17 residues long. Germline values: CDR1 MNHEY, CDR2 SMNVEV (reference sequence). Trimming removed 5 bases from V and 0 bases from J, with 19 bases in between. CDR3: CASSPRWPRDSNYGYTF. In DNA, the CDR3 is TGTGCCAGCAGTCCCCGGTGGCCGAGGGATTCTAACTATGGCTACACCTTC.

The chain combines TRBV23-1 with TRBJ2-7; possible D gene TRBD1, 6 bases. TRBV23-1 has ORF status, its function being uncertain. The CDR3 loop spans 14 amino acids. V was pared by 6 bases and J by 2 bases, with 14 bases between. The CDR3 loop is CASSLRRQAYEQYF. The CDR3 coding sequence is TGCGCCAGCAGCTTAAGGAGACAGGCCTACGAGCAGTACTTC.

The V and J genes are TRBV7-2 and TRBJ2-7, with TRBD2 matching 7 bases. With 5 bases clipped from V and 7 bases from J, the junction kept 17 bases outside the gene matches. Germline V lookup: CDR1 SGHTA, CDR2 FQGNSA. The CDR3 spans 16 residues. Here the CDR3 DNA reads TGTGCCAGCAGCCCACGCGCTACCCCGGGAGGATGGGAGCAGTACTTC. Protein sequence: CASSPRATPGGWEQYF.

V gene TRBV7-3 combines with J gene TRBJ2-5; 8 nucleotides align to TRBD1. The junction had 13 bases not matched to a gene; V was cut back by 2 bases and J by 5 bases. This CDR3 contains 17 residues. Germline V gene sequence: CDR1 SGHTA, CDR2 FQGTGA. The CDR3 sequence is CASSLGPTGVSGETQYF. The DNA for the CDR3 is TGTGCCAGCAGCTTAGGCCCGACAGGGGTTTCGGGGGAGACCCAGTACTTC.

The rearrangement joins TRBV29-1 to TRBJ1-3; D is ambiguous. Germline CDR1 is SQVTM and CDR2 is ANQGSEA. This CDR3 comprises 14 residues. Deletions cut 4 bases from V and 0 bases from J, with 10 bases between. The chain's CDR3 is CSVGGRSSGNTIYF. The DNA for the CDR3 is TGCAGCGTTGGAGGGCGAAGCTCTGGAAACACCATATATTTT.

The chain has TRBV6-1 and TRBJ2-7; D not resolved. Germline CDR1 is MNHNS and CDR2 is SASEGT. CDR3 length equals 13 residues. The V and J ends lost 2 bases and 7 bases respectively, with 12 bases between them. The CDR3 DNA follows: TGTGCCAGCAGTGAACCCTCTTTTTGGGAGCAGTACTTC. Protein: CASSEPSFWEQYF.

The chain uses TRBV5-1 and TRBJ2-1; 8 bases map to TRBD1. The CDR3 is 14 residues long. CDR1 is SGHRS and CDR2 is YFSETQ in the germline V gene. The ends lost 7 bases at V and 5 bases at J; junction bases unmatched: 8. The CDR3: CASGLMDRDNEQFF. Here the CDR3 DNA reads TGCGCCAGCGGGCTTATGGACAGGGACAATGAGCAGTTCTTC.

This sequence joins TRBV18 and TRBJ2-7; D may correspond to TRBD1 or TRBD2 (6 bases each). The CDR3 has 14 residues. Germline V gives CDR1 KGHSH, CDR2 LQKENI. The V gene lost 8 bases and the J gene lost 1 base, with 15 bases spanning the gap. The CDR3 sequence is CASTGARESYEQYF. The CDR3 region has the DNA TGTGCCAGCACGGGGGCCCGGGAGTCCTACGAGCAGTACTTC.

The chain links TRBV7-2 to TRBJ2-3; D is perhaps TRBD2 (6 bases). There are 16 residues in the CDR3. The germline V and J ends were trimmed by 2 bases and 2 bases, with 14 bases remaining between them. Germline lookup yields CDR1 SGHTA and CDR2 FQGNSA. The CDR3 region is CASSLISGAPTDTQYF. In nucleotides, the CDR3 is TGTGCCAGCAGCTTAATTAGCGGAGCCCCCACAGATACGCAGTATTTT.

In this sample, this clone turned up once. The chain couples TRBV5-1 to TRBJ2-5; 11 nucleotides agree with TRBD1. This CDR3 is built from 16 residues. After removal of 0 bases from V and 3 bases from J, the junction contained 4 bases not matched to a gene. CDR1 SGHRS and CDR2 YFSETQ come from the germline V gene. The CDR3 reads CASSLGRTGGEETQYF. CDR3 nucleotides: TGCGCCAGCAGCTTGGGCCGGACAGGGGGCGAAGAGACCCAGTACTTC. Combining the CDR3 with reference TRBV5-1 and TRBJ2-5 gives the whole variable domain KAGVTQTPRYLIKTRGQQVTLSCSPISGHRSVSWYQQTPGQGLQFLFEYFSETQRNKGNFPGRFSGRQFSNSRSEMNVSTLELGDSALYLCASSLGRTGGEETQYFGPGTRLLVL.

In this sample, this clone turned up a few times. The rearrangement uses TRBV19 and TRBJ1-5; D is possibly TRBD1 (6 bases). CDR3 length equals 13 residues. Germline CDR1 and CDR2: LNHDA and SQIVND (reference sequence). Trimming took off 7 bases at V and 7 bases at J, with 14 bases between the two ends. The CDR3: CASTTGNNQPQHF. The CDR3 DNA sequence: TGTGCCAGTACCACAGGGAATAACCAGCCCCAGCATTTT.

The J gene is TRBJ2-3, the V gene TRBV2, with 11 bases lining up with TRBD2. The V gene end was trimmed by 5 bases and the J gene end by 3 bases; junction bases not matched to a gene: 4. This CDR3 is 15 amino acids long. Germline V gene lookup returns CDR1 SNHLY and CDR2 FYNNEI. DNA of the CDR3: TGTGCCAGCAGTACGACTAGCGGGAAGACAGATACGCAGTATTTT. Translated: CASSTTSGKTDTQYF.

V is TRBV2 and J is TRBJ2-3, with D unresolved. Trimming removed 5 bases from V and 10 bases from J, with 13 bases in between. The CDR3 extends over 12 amino acids. CDR1 and CDR2 (germline): SNHLY, FYNNEI. CDR3: CASSTDEQPQYF. The CDR3 region has the DNA TGTGCCAGCAGTACTGACGAGCAACCGCAGTATTTT. Variable domain in full (rest from reference TRBV2 and TRBJ2-3): EPEVTQTPSHQVTQMGQEVILRCVPISNHLYFYWYRQILGQKVEFLVSFYNNEISEKSEIFDDQFSVERPDGSNFTLKIRSTKLEDSAMYFCASSTDEQPQYFGPGTRLTVL.

The chain joins TRBV14 to TRBJ1-4; 9 nucleotides match TRBD1. CDR1 is SGHDN and CDR2 is FVKESK in the germline V gene. The CDR3 extends over 17 amino acids. V shed 2 bases, J shed 7 bases, and the junction held 11 bases outside the gene matches. The chain's CDR3 is CASSQLLGGQGVEKLFF. DNA for the CDR3: TGTGCCAGCAGCCAACTCCTAGGGGGACAGGGAGTTGAAAAACTGTTTTTT. Filled out from reference TRBV14 and TRBJ1-4, the complete variable domain reads EAGVTQFPSHSVIEKGQTVTLRCDPISGHDNLYWYRRVMGKEIKFLLHFVKESKQDESGMPNNRFLAERTGGTYSTLKVQPAELEDSGVYFCASSQLLGGQGVEKLFFGSGTQLSVL.

The chain uses TRBV5-4 and TRBJ2-4, with no clear D. Germline CDR1 is SGHNT and CDR2 is YYREEE (reference sequence). V lost 4 bases, J lost 0 bases, and 11 bases lay in between. The CDR3 covers 15 residues. CDR3 in amino acids: CASSGVTVAKNIQYF. In DNA form, the CDR3 reads TGTGCCAGCAGCGGGGTCACCGTAGCCAAAAACATTCAGTACTTC.

This chain uses TRBV4-2 with TRBJ2-7; D might be TRBD1 (6 bases). Germline assignment: CDR1 LGHNA and CDR2 YNFKEQ. The CDR3 spans 14 residues. With 3 bases removed from V and 1 base from J, the gap between germline ends came to 10 bases. The CDR3 region is CASSHIGGSYEQYF. The CDR3, as DNA: TGTGCCAGCAGCCATATAGGGGGATCCTACGAGCAGTACTTC.

Comments on this clone: Distinct nucleotide sequences in the sample also encode this CDR3. CDR3 DNA: TGTGCCAGCAGCTTAACGGGTGGAACTGAAGCTTTCTTT. Protein sequence: CASSLTGGTEAFF. This chain connects TRBV7-9 to TRBJ1-1; D is unresolved. Germline CDR1 reads SEHNR; CDR2 reads FQNEAQ (reference sequence). V dropped 2 bases and J dropped 5 bases, with 9 bases sitting between them. The length of the CDR3 is 13 residues.